This T cell receptor beta chain is drawn from a study of graft-versus-host responses after intestinal transplantation (dated by TCRdb to the early 2020s). Context from the whole study: Multivisceral, liver-intestinal, or isolated intestinal transplants were received by the recipients. Rather than going through the commercial service, samples from three later patients were sequenced in-house on an Illumina MiSeq and processed with MiXCR. After intestinal transplantation, graft-versus-host and host-versus-graft alloreactive T cell clones were followed in the graft, circulation and bone marrow using bulk TCR-beta CDR3 sequencing. All recipients received anti-thymocyte globulin induction followed by maintenance tacrolimus and steroids for around 3 years. Donor T cell macrochimerism was defined as a peak of at least 4% donor T cells among recipient peripheral blood mononuclear cells. Of the roughly 25 intestinal transplant recipients enrolled in the cohort, one of whom was a retransplant, a few patients without pretransplant specimens were excluded. To identify alloreactive clones, pre-transplant mixed lymphocyte reaction products were sequenced and then compared with unstimulated pre-transplant donor and recipient T cells. What the authors observed across the whole study: The relatively low number and heterogeneity of intestinal transplant patients limited the conclusions. Early after transplant, peak levels of circulating GvH clones were associated with declines in HvG clones. In the allografts of patients with donor T cell macrochimerism, GvH to HvG T cell clonal ratios were high. GvH clones were found in recipient bone marrow, and some of the GvH clones appeared earlier in ileal mucosa or blood, which is consistent with an intestinal mucosal origin.

This specimen's time point label, per the study, means: cells obtained before transplantation from donor or recipient. CD3+CD4+ and CD3+CD8+ populations were FACS-sorted from unstimulated pre-transplant donor and recipient cells taken from spleen or lymph nodes. As for this clone: Its specific antigen is unknown. No much larger clone exists at a distance of one base, and base qualities are not known.

The CDR1 and CDR2 encoded by the germline V gene are SGHVS and FQNEAQ. CDR3 length: 12 amino acids, cysteine to phenylalanine. Left in the record is the CDR3 DNA by itself, 36 bases read in frame from the first base. Trimming at the junction amounts to 3 bases on V and 8 bases on J, and the germline ends lie 5 bases apart. Receptor amplification or capture employed the immunoSEQ multiplex PCR assay. For most patients, genomic DNA was isolated with the Qiagen DNeasy Blood and Tissue Kit and sent frozen to Adaptive Biotechnologies for TCR sequencing. High-throughput TCR-beta CDR3 sequencing of genomic DNA from most patients was performed by Adaptive Biotechnologies. The authors processed their data as follows. Adaptive's ImmunoSEQ software was the source of the TCR sequencing data for around 20 patients, while a few other patients were processed with MiXCR and VDJtools. CD4 versus CD8 sorting errors were corrected by removing sequences found in both subsets at a frequency ratio below 5:1. CDR3 nucleotide sequences shared between donor and recipient were removed because the origin of such sequences could not be assigned. At least 2-fold expansion over unstimulated cells and a minimum CFSE-low frequency of 0.002% (template counts) or 0.001% (read counts) were required for clones to be classified as alloreactive. Mappable clones were those detected in sequenced pre-transplant spleen, lymph node, or MLR CFSE-low populations of the donor or recipient. Cumulative frequency of alloreactive clones was calculated as a percentage of all sequences weighted by copy number. TCRdb holds this immuneACCESS table with in-frame rearrangements only. Some clones are missing; in checked studies, unresolved V genes explain under half, and the rest has no known cause. Clonal size and the V and J genes are those of that table, whereas D and trimming came from the DNA. The sample data list about 90,000 clones, and approximately 80% of these were observed just once. Of the sample, approximately 0.78% is held by the ten largest clones.

The source material was unstimulated CD4+ T cells sorted from spleen or lymph node cells, sampled before intestinal transplant. This sequence originates from a human donor who received an intestinal transplant. The chain links TRBV7-8 with TRBJ1-6, with an unclear D gene assignment. The CDR3 region has the sequence CASSFGDSPLHF. The DNA reads as follows: TGTGCCAGCAGCTTCGGGGATTCACCCCTCCACTTT. Here the CDR3 is joined to the reference TRBV7-8 and TRBJ1-6 genes, and the full variable domain is: GAGVSQSPRYKVAKRGQDVALRCDPISGHVSLFWYQQALGQGPEFLTYFQNEAQLDKSGLPSDRFFAERPEGSVSTLKIQRTQQEDSAVYLCASSFGDSPLHFGNGTRLTVT.